This T cell receptor beta chain was recovered during a study of shared clonotypes between healthy human individuals. Study information: Researchers drew samples from a couple of women and a few men aged 18 to 49.

Genomic DNA of each subset was evenly split across several immunoSEQ plates. TCRdb's copy holds only in-frame clones and misses some; the assay was immunoSEQ multiplex PCR. The sample includes fewer than 350,000 clones, roughly 91% of them seen just once. The count of this clone is one. All donors were healthy HIV-negative adults lacking recent acute infections or vaccinations. Germline V gene data show CDR1 as MDHEN and CDR2 as SYDVKM. The CDR3 covers 13 residues. Trimming left V 5 bases short and J 2 bases short, with 9 bases between. This receptor was identified in a man between 18 and 29 years old in good health. This sequence joins TRBV28 and TRBJ1-2, with unresolved D. The source material was memory CD8+ T cells sorted from blood. Subset: CD45RO+ cells pooled with CCR7-negative TemRA cells. The CDR3 reads CASSPPENYGYTF. Written as DNA, the CDR3 is TGTGCCAGCAGTCCGCCAGAAAACTATGGCTACACCTTC.